A selection of T cell receptor beta chains follows, all from one sample in a study of beta chain features in type 1 diabetes. Using immunoSEQ multiplex PCR, the repertoire was profiled, and TCRdb retains in-frame clones only, with some absent. The table shows approximately 250,000 clones, with 9% to 10% occurring only once. The source material was naive CD4+ T cells from blood. Source of these receptors: a woman between 18 and 29 years old in good health. CDR3s include the opening cysteine and the closing phenylalanine or tryptophan. A D gene is named only where the DNA matches it firmly. Not all rows give a size; the values are once, few, many and, for expanded clones, a class.

v_gene,abundance,j_gene,d_gene,len,CDR3aa,CDR3nt
TRBV15,few,TRBJ1-4,.,15,CATRNRLTRNEKLFF,TGTGCCACCAGGAATCGCCTCACCAGGAATGAAAAACTGTTTTTT
TRBV6-6,.,TRBJ1-2,TRBD1,13,CASREGASYGYTF,TGTGCCAGCAGGGAGGGGGCCAGCTATGGCTACACCTTC
TRBV18,.,TRBJ1-4,.,16,CASSQITGTANEKLFF,TGTGCCAGCTCGCAAATTACAGGGACGGCTAATGAAAAACTGTTTTTT
TRBV4-2,.,TRBJ1-1,.,14,CASSQDRQGTEAFF,TGTGCCAGCAGCCAAGATCGGCAGGGCACTGAAGCTTTCTTT
TRBV5-1,.,TRBJ1-6,TRBD1,14,CASRTGDYNSPLHF,TGCGCCAGCAGGACAGGGGATTATAATTCACCCCTCCACTTT
TRBV19,.,TRBJ1-1,.,14,CASSILGLDTEAFF,TGTGCCAGTAGTATACTCGGGTTGGACACTGAAGCTTTCTTT
TRBV7-9,.,TRBJ1-4,.,14,CASSLTTTDEKLFF,TGTGCCAGCAGCTTGACAACAACGGATGAAAAACTGTTTTTT
TRBV27,few,TRBJ1-2,.,13,CASRRNSLYGYTF,TGTGCCAGCAGGAGGAATAGCCTCTATGGCTACACCTTC
TRBV5-1,.,TRBJ1-2,.,13,CASSLTMNYGYTF,TGCGCCAGCAGCTTGACAATGAACTATGGCTACACCTTC
TRBV7-9,few,TRBJ2-5,.,13,CASSGSGTSLRYF,TGTGCCAGCAGCGGATCCGGGACATCACTTCGGTACTTC